These 23 T cell receptor beta chains originate from one sample sequenced in a study of CD8+ T cells in alopecia areata. Peripheral blood samples and lesional scalp punch biopsies were obtained from alopecia areata patients. cDNA prepared by RNA extraction and subsequent reverse transcription served as the template for sequencing. Sequenced by immunoSEQ multiplex PCR; TCRdb stores in-frame clones only, minus some. The data hold fewer than 10,000 clones, with approximately 70% observed a single time. What was sequenced was skin. These receptors all stem from a human donor with alopecia areata.

This chain joins TRBV5-8 and TRBJ2-3; TRBD2 agrees at 11 bases. From germline, CDR1 is SGHTS and CDR2 YDEGEE. The CDR3 runs 18 residues. Losses at the gene ends were 6 bases for V and 3 bases for J; bases not matched to a gene: 15. Here the CDR3 reads CASNRAPTSGKFTDTQYF. CDR3 sequence (DNA): TGTGCCAGCAACCGGGCCCCGACTAGCGGGAAGTTTACAGATACGCAGTATTTT. Together with reference TRBV5-8 and TRBJ2-3, the CDR3 gives the full variable domain: EAGVTQSPTHLIKTRGQQATLRCSPISGHTSVYWYQQALGLGLQFLLWYDEGEERNRGNFPPRFSGRQFPNYSSELNVNALELEDSALYLCASNRAPTSGKFTDTQYFGPGTRLTVL.

This chain uses TRBV2 with TRBJ1-2; weak D call: TRBD1 (5 bases). V lost 6 bases and J 7 bases, leaving 15 bases between the germline ends. The germline CDR1 and CDR2 sequences are SNHLY and FYNNEI. The CDR3 spans 13 residues. In DNA, the CDR3 is TGTGCCAGCAGCGAGGGACCTTTAGGTGGCTACACCTTC. Translated, it gives CASSEGPLGGYTF.

This clone was counted a few times. The genes are TRBV29-1 and TRBJ2-5, with a tentative D call TRBD2 (6 bases). Germline V gene sequence: CDR1 SQVTM, CDR2 ANQGSEA. The V end lost 2 bases, the J end lost 3 bases, and 10 bases lay between the germline ends. The CDR3 has 13 amino acids. This CDR3 reads CSVETRGKETQYF. The CDR3 bases are TGCAGCGTTGAAACACGGGGGAAAGAGACCCAGTACTTC.

The rearrangement joins TRBV7-8 to TRBJ2-7, with D possibly called TRBD1 or TRBD2 (5 bases each). Trimming left V 8 bases short and J 0 bases short, with 17 bases between. Germline V gene sequence: CDR1 SGHVS, CDR2 FQNEAQ. The CDR3 is 15 amino acids. As DNA, the CDR3 is TGTGCCAGCCGTCCCTATGGGACGAGCTCCTACGAGCAGTACTTC. The encoded protein is CASRPYGTSSYEQYF.

The V call is TRBV14, the J call TRBJ2-7; D perhaps matches TRBD1 (6 bases). CDR1 and CDR2 from the germline V gene are SGHDN and FVKESK. The ends were cut back, 2 bases at V and 3 bases at J, with 11 bases in the middle. This CDR3 is built from 14 residues. CDR3 loop: CASSQFSGVYEQYF. The CDR3 DNA reads TGTGCCAGCAGCCAATTTTCAGGGGTCTACGAGCAGTACTTC.

V usage is TRBV7-2 and J usage is TRBJ1-1, with 10 bases lining up with TRBD1. The germline gives CDR1 SGHTA, CDR2 FQGNSA. J lost 6 bases, V lost 3 bases, and 4 bases had no gene match. The CDR3 is made up of 14 amino acids. CDR3: CASSFTTGGPEAFF. CDR3 DNA sequence: TGTGCCAGCAGCTTCACGACAGGGGGCCCTGAAGCTTTCTTT. The entire variable domain, with the rest obtained from reference TRBV7-2 and TRBJ1-1, is as follows: GAGVSQSPSNKVTEKGKDVELRCDPISGHTALYWYRQSLGQGLEFLIYFQGNSAPDKSGLPSDRFSAERTGGSVSTLTIQRTQQEDSAVYLCASSFTTGGPEAFFGQGTRLTVV.

This chain joins TRBV18 and TRBJ2-3; the D call may be TRBD1 or TRBD2 (5 bases each). The CDR3 totals 14 residues. The germline V and J ends were trimmed by 3 bases and 4 bases, with 11 bases remaining between them. Germline values: CDR1 KGHSH, CDR2 LQKENI. CDR3: CASSPPGAPDTQYF. The CDR3 DNA reads as TGTGCCAGCTCACCCCCCGGGGCCCCAGATACGCAGTATTTT.

The chain combines TRBV7-9 with TRBJ2-1; possible D gene TRBD2, 7 bases. The CDR3 totals 16 residues. V lost 1 base, J lost 3 bases, and 13 bases lay in between. The germline gives CDR1 SEHNR, CDR2 FQNEAQ (reference sequence). This chain's CDR3 is CASSLGRGGVYNEQFF. CDR3 in DNA: TGTGCCAGCAGCTTAGGGAGGGGGGGTGTCTACAATGAGCAGTTCTTC.

This chain joins TRBV18 and TRBJ2-4; 7 bases agree with TRBD2. The CDR3 has 11 amino acids. Germline V gene data show CDR1 as KGHSH and CDR2 as LQKENI. Trimming took 8 bases from V and 8 from J; bases not matched to a gene: 3. The CDR3 coding sequence is TGTGCCAGCCGACGGGGGGACATTCAGTACTTC. Protein: CASRRGDIQYF. Together with reference TRBV18 and TRBJ2-4, the CDR3 gives the full variable domain: NAGVMQNPRHLVRRRGQEARLRCSPMKGHSHVYWYRQLPEEGLKFMVYLQKENIIDESGMPKERFSAEFPKEGPSILRIQQVVRGDSAAYFCASRRGDIQYFGAGTRLSVL.

The V gene is TRBV5-1, the J gene TRBJ1-5; TRBD1 might be the D (6 bases). The CDR3 is 13 residues long. The V gene's germline CDR1 is SGHRS and CDR2 YFSETQ. Trimming took off 5 bases at V and 5 bases at J, with 11 bases between the two ends. Here the CDR3 reads CASRIGGDQPQHF. The CDR3 nucleotides are TGCGCCAGCAGAATAGGGGGGGATCAGCCCCAGCATTTT.

This clone was seen a handful of times. The rearrangement links TRBV27 to TRBJ2-3; D gene uncertain. The V end lost 5 bases, the J end lost 4 bases, and 22 bases lay between the germline ends. Germline loops: CDR1 MNHEY, CDR2 SMNVEV (reference sequence). This CDR3 is built from 17 residues. The CDR3 coding sequence is TGTGCCAGCAGTCCCCGTTCGCGGCCAGAGGCCCCAGATACGCAGTATTTT. It is translated as CASSPRSRPEAPDTQYF.

This clone was picked up a small number of times. The J gene is TRBJ2-3, the V gene TRBV5-1; D remains unclear. V was clipped by 1 base and J by 5 bases, with 8 bases between them. The germline V gene has CDR1 SGHRS and CDR2 YFSETQ. The CDR3 extends over 13 amino acids. The CDR3 here is CASSLLGGDTQYF. The CDR3 nucleotides are TGCGCCAGCAGCTTGTTAGGCGGAGATACGCAGTATTTT.

A single count supports this clone. V gene TRBV7-8 combines with J gene TRBJ2-7; 8 bases fit TRBD1. Per germline, CDR1 SGHVS and CDR2 FQNEAQ. CDR3 length: 16 amino acids. J gave up 3 bases and V 6 bases, and 13 bases lay outside the gene matches. The CDR3 loop reads CASSSYRGSKNYEQYF. The CDR3 nucleotides read TGTGCCAGCAGTTCGTACAGGGGGAGCAAAAACTACGAGCAGTACTTC. The complete variable domain, with remaining parts taken from reference TRBV7-8 and TRBJ2-7, reads GAGVSQSPRYKVAKRGQDVALRCDPISGHVSLFWYQQALGQGPEFLTYFQNEAQLDKSGLPSDRFFAERPEGSVSTLKIQRTQQEDSAVYLCASSSYRGSKNYEQYFGPGTRLTVT.

The CDR3 nucleotides are TGTGCCAGCAGTGTCTCCACAGGGATGAATTCACCCCTCCACTTT. This sequence encodes CASSVSTGMNSPLHF. V usage is TRBV27 and J usage is TRBJ1-6; tentatively, D is TRBD1 (6 bases). The CDR3 length is 15 residues. The V and J ends lost 5 bases and 7 bases respectively, with 15 bases between them. CDR1 and CDR2 from the germline V gene are MNHEY and SMNVEV (reference sequence).

The chain has TRBV27 and TRBJ1-2; TRBD1 agrees at 7 bases. Germline-derived CDR1 and CDR2 are MNHEY and SMNVEV (reference sequence). The CDR3 contains 14 residues. Trimming at V came to 5 bases and at J to 8 bases, leaving 11 bases not matched to a gene. The CDR3 bases are TGTGCCAGCAGTCCCTACACAGGGGCCTTCGGCTACACCTTC. Translating gives CASSPYTGAFGYTF.

The chain joins TRBV7-3 to TRBJ2-5, with 13 bases fitting TRBD2. The CDR3 runs 16 residues. Germline V gene lookup returns CDR1 SGHTA and CDR2 FQGTGA. V lost 2 bases, J lost 5 bases, and 5 bases stayed unmatched. This CDR3 reads CASSLGTSGTWETQYF. CDR3 bases: TGTGCCAGCAGCTTAGGGACTAGCGGGACTTGGGAGACCCAGTACTTC.

The CDR3 nucleotides read TGTGCCAGTACCGGGAGTTCCGGGGCCAACGTCCTGACTTTC. This encodes CASTGSSGANVLTF. V and J are TRBV2 and TRBJ2-6; tentatively, D is TRBD2 (6 bases). CDR1 SNHLY and CDR2 FYNNEI come from the germline V gene. The CDR3 is 14 amino acids. V was clipped by 9 bases and J by 4 bases, with 13 bases between them.

This clone occurred a few times. The chain uses TRBV2 and TRBJ1-1, with TRBD1 identical over 7 bases. Germline-derived CDR1 and CDR2 are SNHLY and FYNNEI. The junction had 2 bases not matched to a gene; V was cut back by 6 bases and J by 1 base. The CDR3 runs to 13 residues. The CDR3 loop reads CASRDRKNTEAFF. DNA of the CDR3: TGTGCCAGCAGGGACAGGAAGAACACTGAAGCTTTCTTT.

This clone was observed once. The chain employs TRBV6-5 and TRBJ2-5; 7 bases line up with TRBD1. The DNA end lines up better with TRBJ2-7; the J call may be wrong. Per the germline V gene, CDR1 is MNHEY and CDR2 is SVGAGI. The CDR3 loop spans 12 amino acids. The CDR3 loop is CASRRQGYEQYF. CDR3 DNA sequence: TGTGCCAGCAGACGACAGGGCTACGAGCAGTACTTC.

The rearrangement links TRBV13 to TRBJ1-2; 7 bases fit TRBD1. This CDR3 spans 14 amino acids. V lost 0 bases and J lost 7; bases outside the gene matches: 5. In germline, CDR1 is PRHDT, CDR2 FYEKMQ (reference sequence). The CDR3: CASSLGTGNVGYTF. CDR3 bases: TGTGCCAGCAGCTTAGGGACAGGGAATGTTGGCTACACCTTC.

This rearrangement joins TRBV4-3 to TRBJ2-1, with 7 bases aligning to TRBD1. V was clipped by 2 bases and J by 6 bases; unmatched bases: 13. This CDR3 is built from 17 residues. Germline loops: CDR1 LGHNA, CDR2 YSLEER. The CDR3 DNA reads TGCGCCAGCAGCCAACTAACTGAGACAGGGCTTACCAATGAGCAGTTCTTC. Amino acids: CASSQLTETGLTNEQFF.

This clone was found a few times. The V and J genes are TRBV6-5 and TRBJ1-3; no clear D gene. The CDR3 loop spans 16 amino acids. The V and J ends lost 4 bases and 0 bases respectively, with 13 bases between them. The germline CDR1 and CDR2 sequences are MNHEY and SVGAGI. The DNA for the CDR3 is TGTGCCAGCAGTTTTCGGGCCTTCAGCTCTGGAAACACCATATATTTT. Amino acid sequence: CASSFRAFSSGNTIYF.

The chain links TRBV28 to TRBJ2-7; D is perhaps TRBD1 (6 bases). The germline CDR1 and CDR2 sequences are MDHEN and SYDVKM. Trimming pared 6 bases from V and 4 bases from J, leaving 13 bases between. The CDR3 totals 13 residues. CDR3 nucleotide sequence: TGTGCCAGCAGGCCGGGACACTTATACGAGCAGTACTTC. Residues: CASRPGHLYEQYF.